This TCR beta chain is drawn from a study of blood T cell repertoires in COVID-19. The repertoire was sequenced with immunoSEQ multiplex PCR; TCRdb's copy has only in-frame clones and lacks some. In the table there are around 20,000 clones, about 90% of which are singletons. CDR1 SGHNT and CDR2 YYREEE come from the germline V gene (reference sequence). Trimming took 3 bases from V and 6 from J, leaving 13 bases between them. This CDR3 comprises 15 residues. Sequenced sample: peripheral blood. The TCR comes from a man aged 70-80 years with acute or convalescent COVID-19. The J gene is TRBJ1-6, the V gene TRBV5-4, with D maybe TRBD1 (6 bases). The CDR3 DNA follows: TGTGCCAGCAGCTCTAAAGACAGGATTAATTCACCCCTCCACTTT. This codes for CASSSKDRINSPLHF.